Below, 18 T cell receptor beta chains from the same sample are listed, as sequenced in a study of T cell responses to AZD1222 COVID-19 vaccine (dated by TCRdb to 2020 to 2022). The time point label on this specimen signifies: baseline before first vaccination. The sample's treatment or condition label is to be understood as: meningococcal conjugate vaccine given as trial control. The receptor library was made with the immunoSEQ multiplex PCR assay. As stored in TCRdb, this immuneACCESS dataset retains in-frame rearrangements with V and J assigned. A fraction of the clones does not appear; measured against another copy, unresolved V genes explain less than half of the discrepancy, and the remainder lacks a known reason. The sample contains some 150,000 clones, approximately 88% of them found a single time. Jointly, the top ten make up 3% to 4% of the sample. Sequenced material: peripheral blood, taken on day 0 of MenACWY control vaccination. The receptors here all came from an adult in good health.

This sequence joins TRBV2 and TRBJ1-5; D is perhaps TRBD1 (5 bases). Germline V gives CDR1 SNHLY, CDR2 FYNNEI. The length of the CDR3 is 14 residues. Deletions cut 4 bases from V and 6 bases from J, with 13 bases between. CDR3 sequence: CASSGTGGSQPQHF. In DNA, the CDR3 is TGTGCCAGCAGTGGGACGGGGGGGAGTCAGCCCCAGCATTTT.

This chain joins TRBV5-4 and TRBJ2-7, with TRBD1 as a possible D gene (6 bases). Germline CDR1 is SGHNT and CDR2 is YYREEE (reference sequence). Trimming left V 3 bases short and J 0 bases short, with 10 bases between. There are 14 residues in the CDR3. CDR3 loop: CASSYGQSSYEQYF. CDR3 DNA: TGTGCCAGCAGCTACGGACAGAGCTCCTACGAGCAGTACTTC.

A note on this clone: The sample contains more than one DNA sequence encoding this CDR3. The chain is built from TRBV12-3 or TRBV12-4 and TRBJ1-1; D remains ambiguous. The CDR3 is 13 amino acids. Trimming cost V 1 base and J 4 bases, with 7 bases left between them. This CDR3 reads CASSLGGSTEAFF. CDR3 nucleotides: TGTGCCAGCAGTTTAGGGGGTTCCACTGAAGCTTTCTTT.

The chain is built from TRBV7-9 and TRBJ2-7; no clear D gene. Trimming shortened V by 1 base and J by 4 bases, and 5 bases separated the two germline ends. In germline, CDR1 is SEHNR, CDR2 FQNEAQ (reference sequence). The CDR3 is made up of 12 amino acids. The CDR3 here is CASSLGRYEQYF. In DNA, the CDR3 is TGTGCCAGCAGCTTAGGTCGGTACGAGCAGTACTTC.

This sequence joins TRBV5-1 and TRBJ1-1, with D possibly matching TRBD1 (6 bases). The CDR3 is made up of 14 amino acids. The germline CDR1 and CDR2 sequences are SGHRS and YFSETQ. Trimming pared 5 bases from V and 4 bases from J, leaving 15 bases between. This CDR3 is CASRLKGDGTEAFF. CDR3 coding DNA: TGCGCCAGCAGATTAAAGGGGGATGGCACTGAAGCTTTCTTT.

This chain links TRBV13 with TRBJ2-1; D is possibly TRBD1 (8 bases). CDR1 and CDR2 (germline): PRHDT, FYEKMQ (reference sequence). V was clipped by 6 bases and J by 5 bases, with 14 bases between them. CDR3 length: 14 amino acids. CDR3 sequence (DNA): TGTGCCAGCAGACAGGGGGGGGTGAACAATGAGCAGTTCTTC. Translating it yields CASRQGGVNNEQFF.

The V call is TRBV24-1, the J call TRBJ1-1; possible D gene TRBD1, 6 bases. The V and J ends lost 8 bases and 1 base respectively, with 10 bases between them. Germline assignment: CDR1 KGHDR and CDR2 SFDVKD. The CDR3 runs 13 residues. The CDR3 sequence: CATTADRNTEAFF. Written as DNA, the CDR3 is TGTGCCACCACGGCGGACAGGAACACTGAAGCTTTCTTT.

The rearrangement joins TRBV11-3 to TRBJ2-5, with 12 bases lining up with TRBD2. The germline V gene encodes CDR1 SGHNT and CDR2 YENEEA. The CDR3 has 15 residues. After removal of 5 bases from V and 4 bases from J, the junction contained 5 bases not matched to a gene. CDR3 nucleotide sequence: TGTGCCAGCAGCGATCCGACTAGCGGGGGAGAGACCCAGTACTTC. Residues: CASSDPTSGGETQYF.

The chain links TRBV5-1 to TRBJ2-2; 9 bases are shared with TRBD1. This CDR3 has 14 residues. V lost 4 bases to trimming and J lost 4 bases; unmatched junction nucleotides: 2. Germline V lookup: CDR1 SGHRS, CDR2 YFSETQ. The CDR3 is CASSPGQGTGELFF. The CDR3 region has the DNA TGCGCCAGCAGCCCGGGACAGGGCACCGGGGAGCTGTTTTTT.

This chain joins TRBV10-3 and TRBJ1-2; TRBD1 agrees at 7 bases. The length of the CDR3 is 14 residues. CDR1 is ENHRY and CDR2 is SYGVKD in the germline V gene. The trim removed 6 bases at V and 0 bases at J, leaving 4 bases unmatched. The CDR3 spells CAISRDSPNYGYTF. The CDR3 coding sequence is TGTGCCATCAGCCGGGACAGCCCTAACTATGGCTACACCTTC.

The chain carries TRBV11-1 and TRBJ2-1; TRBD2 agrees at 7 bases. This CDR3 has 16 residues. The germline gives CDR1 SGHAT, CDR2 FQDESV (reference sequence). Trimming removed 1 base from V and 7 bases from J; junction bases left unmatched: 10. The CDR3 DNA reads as TGTGCCAGCAGCTTAGGAACCGGCGGGAGAGGTAATGAGCAGTTCTTC. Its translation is CASSLGTGGRGNEQFF.

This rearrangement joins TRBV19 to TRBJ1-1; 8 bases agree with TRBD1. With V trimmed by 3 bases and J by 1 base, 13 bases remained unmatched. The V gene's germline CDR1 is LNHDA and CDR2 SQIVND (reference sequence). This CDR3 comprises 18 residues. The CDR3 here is CASSISWGSGGRNTEAFF. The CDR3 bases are TGTGCCAGTAGTATCTCCTGGGGGTCAGGGGGCAGGAACACTGAAGCTTTCTTT.

CDR3 DNA sequence: TGTGCCAGCAGCCAACCACAGGGGTCCTACGAGCAGTACTTC. Amino acids: CASSQPQGSYEQYF. The rearrangement joins TRBV28 to TRBJ2-7, with 7 bases identical to TRBD1. V was pared by 6 bases and J by 1 base, with 6 bases of the junction left unmatched. Germline loops: CDR1 MDHEN, CDR2 SYDVKM. The CDR3 loop spans 14 amino acids.

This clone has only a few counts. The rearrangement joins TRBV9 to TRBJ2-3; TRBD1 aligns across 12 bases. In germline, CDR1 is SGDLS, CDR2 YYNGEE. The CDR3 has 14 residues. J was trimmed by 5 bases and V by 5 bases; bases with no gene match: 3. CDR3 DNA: TGTGCCAGCAGAGGGGACAGGGGGCTAGATACGCAGTATTTT. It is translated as CASRGDRGLDTQYF.

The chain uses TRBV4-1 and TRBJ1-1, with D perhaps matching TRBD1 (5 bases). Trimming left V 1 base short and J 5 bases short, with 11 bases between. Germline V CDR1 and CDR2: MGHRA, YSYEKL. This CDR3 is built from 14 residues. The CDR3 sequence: CASSQGARGTEAFF. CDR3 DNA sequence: TGCGCCAGCAGCCAAGGGGCCCGGGGGACTGAAGCTTTCTTT.

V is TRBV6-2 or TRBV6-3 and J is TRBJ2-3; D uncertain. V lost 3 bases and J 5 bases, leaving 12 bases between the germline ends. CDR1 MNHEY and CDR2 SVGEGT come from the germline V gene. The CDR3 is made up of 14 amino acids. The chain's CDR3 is CASSYSLWGDTQYF. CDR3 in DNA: TGTGCCAGCAGTTATTCTCTCTGGGGAGATACGCAGTATTTT.

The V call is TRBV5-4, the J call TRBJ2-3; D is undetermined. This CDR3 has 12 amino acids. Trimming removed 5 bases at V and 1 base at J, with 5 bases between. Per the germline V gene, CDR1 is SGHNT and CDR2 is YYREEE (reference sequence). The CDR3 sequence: CASRAGTDTQYF. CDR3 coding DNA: TGTGCCAGCAGGGCGGGCACAGATACGCAGTATTTT. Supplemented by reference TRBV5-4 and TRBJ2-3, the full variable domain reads ETGVTQSPTHLIKTRGQQVTLRCSSQSGHNTVSWYQQALGQGPQFIFQYYREEENGRGNFPPRFSGLQFPNYSSELNVNALELDDSALYLCASRAGTDTQYFGPGTRLTVL.

The CDR3 spells CASSLMGLADQETQYF. CDR3 DNA: TGCGCCAGCAGCCTGATGGGACTAGCGGACCAAGAGACCCAGTACTTC. The gene calls are TRBV5-1 and TRBJ2-5; TRBD2 aligns across 11 bases. J lost 0 bases, V lost 4 bases, and 5 bases had no gene match. Germline V gene sequence: CDR1 SGHRS, CDR2 YFSETQ. This CDR3 is built from 16 residues.